A single sample is the source of the 12 T cell receptor beta chains below, sequenced in a study of blood T cells in healthy people across ages. Together with a sample-barcoded 5' primer, a J-beta primer mix was included in a second PCR lasting about 6 to 11 cycles. TCRdb re-analysed the 5' RACE reads in MiXCR, keeping a single row per CDR3 protein. The repertoire holds approximately 810,000 distinct CDR3 sequences, with about 28% as singletons. Sample: blood. These receptor sequences come from a woman of 80 years or more in good health.

V is TRBV9 and J is TRBJ2-5, with TRBD2 matching over 10 bases. The CDR3 runs 15 residues. The ends lost 4 bases at V and 11 bases at J; junction bases unmatched: 14. Germline V CDR1 and CDR2: SGDLS, YYNGEE. CDR3 coding DNA: TGTGCCAGCAGCAGGCTAGCGGGAGTGTCCATAGAGCAGTACTTC. This sequence encodes CASSRLAGVSIEQYF.

This clonotype was recorded at least ten times. V usage is TRBV7-9 and J usage is TRBJ2-5; 8 nucleotides match TRBD1. Germline loops: CDR1 SEHNR, CDR2 FQNEAQ (reference sequence). The CDR3 runs 15 residues. V lost 1 base to trimming and J lost 6 bases; unmatched junction nucleotides: 7. The CDR3 region is CASSLVSDRGKTQYF. CDR3 DNA: TGTGCCAGCAGCTTAGTTTCCGACAGGGGAAAGACCCAGTACTTC.

In the case of this clonotype: A much larger clone differs from this one at a single base, so this may be a read error. The chain combines TRBV27 with TRBJ2-5; 10 positions agree with TRBD2. V lost 2 bases, J lost 11 bases, and 14 bases stayed unmatched. The CDR3 has 16 amino acids. Germline loops: CDR1 MNHEY, CDR2 SMNVEV (reference sequence). As DNA, the CDR3 is TGTGCCAGCAGTTTAAGGGCTAGCGGGGGAGGAAATGAGCAGTACTTC. This gives the protein CASSLRASGGGNEQYF.

This clonotype ranks as large. V gene TRBV7-2 combines with J gene TRBJ2-1; 8 bases align to TRBD2. Per the germline V gene, CDR1 is SGHTA and CDR2 is FQGNSA. V was clipped by 6 bases and J by 1 base; unmatched bases: 2. The CDR3 spans 14 residues. DNA for the CDR3: TGTGCCAGCAGTCCTAGCGGGTCCTACAATGAGCAGTTCTTC. This gives the protein CASSPSGSYNEQFF.

The chain recombines TRBV30 with TRBJ2-5; D tentatively fits TRBD1 or TRBD2 (6 bases each). Germline CDR1 GTSNPN, CDR2 SVGIG (reference sequence). Between the trimmed V and J ends, which lost 4 bases and 5 bases, there was a span of 20 bases. The CDR3 sequence is 15 residues long. CDR3 sequence reads: CAWTPRGRGGETQYF. The CDR3, as DNA: TGTGCCTGGACCCCCCGGGGCAGGGGAGGCGAGACCCAGTACTTC.

Only a few counts were recorded for this clonotype. V is TRBV7-9 and J is TRBJ1-4; TRBD1 might be the D (6 bases). The V end lost 5 bases, the J end lost 8 bases, and 18 bases lay between the germline ends. The CDR3 covers 15 residues. The germline V gene encodes CDR1 SEHNR and CDR2 FQNEAQ (reference sequence). The CDR3 nucleotides are TGTGCCAGCAGCCTTGGCTTGGGGGCGCGGGAAAAACTGTTTTTT. It encodes CASSLGLGAREKLFF.

Remarks on this clonotype: This may come from a read error, since a much larger clone is one base off. This sequence joins TRBV11-2 and TRBJ2-7; D gene ambiguous. Germline lookup yields CDR1 SGHAT and CDR2 FQNNGV. V was pared by 5 bases and J by 9 bases, with 20 bases between. The CDR3 is 14 residues long. This chain's CDR3 is CASSPRSTPLGQYF. The CDR3 DNA sequence: TGTGCCAGCAGCCCCCGATCCACTCCCTTGGGGCAGTACTTC.

The rearrangement links TRBV11-1 to TRBJ2-1, with D possibly matching TRBD1 (6 bases). Germline CDR1 is SGHAT and CDR2 is FQDESV (reference sequence). CDR3 size: 14 residues. The germline V and J ends were trimmed by 8 bases and 6 bases, with 17 bases remaining between them. The CDR3, as DNA: TGTGCCAGCGGTTGGCAGGGGAACAGCAATGAGCAGTTCTTC. Its protein is CASGWQGNSNEQFF. The complete variable domain, with remaining parts taken from reference TRBV11-1 and TRBJ2-1, reads EAEVAQSPRYKITEKSQAVAFWCDPISGHATLYWYRQILGQGPELLVQFQDESVVDDSQLPKDRFSAERLKGVDSTLKIQPAELGDSAMYLCASGWQGNSNEQFFGPGTRLTVL.

There are many counts of this clonotype. The chain uses TRBV24-1 and TRBJ2-7, with D hard to call. This CDR3 contains 11 residues. V lost 3 bases to trimming and J lost 4 bases, with 3 bases between them. In germline, CDR1 is KGHDR, CDR2 SFDVKD. DNA of the CDR3: TGTGCCACCAGTGATATATACGAGCAGTACTTC. This encodes CATSDIYEQYF.

Concerning this clonotype: A read error may explain this, as a much larger clone is one base away. The genes are TRBV7-2 and TRBJ1-1, with TRBD1 as a possible D gene (5 bases). Germline V lookup: CDR1 SGHTA, CDR2 FQGNSA. The CDR3 covers 15 residues. V lost 1 base, J lost 0 bases, and 9 bases lay in between. In DNA form, the CDR3 reads TGTGCCAGCAGCTTAGGTTTAGGGGTGAACACTGAAGCTTTCTTT. Amino acid sequence: CASSLGLGVNTEAFF.

Comment on this clonotype: Possible read error: a much larger clone is one base away. The V and J genes are TRBV3-1 and TRBJ1-4, with 11 bases lining up with TRBD1. This CDR3 spans 16 amino acids. Germline V lookup: CDR1 LGHDT, CDR2 YNNKEL (reference sequence). The CDR3 loop reads CASSLGQGATNEKPFF. As DNA, the CDR3 is TGTGCCAGCAGCCTTGGACAGGGGGCAACTAATGAAAAACCGTTTTTT.

J is TRBJ1-2 and V is TRBV7-9; TRBD1 agrees at 9 bases. V lost 6 bases, J lost 8 bases, and 16 bases stayed unmatched. The CDR3 has 16 residues. Germline CDR1 and CDR2: SEHNR and FQNEAQ (reference sequence). DNA of the CDR3: TGTGCCAGCAGACGACCCGGGACAGGGTCAAGTCCGGGCTACACCTTC. This sequence encodes CASRRPGTGSSPGYTF.